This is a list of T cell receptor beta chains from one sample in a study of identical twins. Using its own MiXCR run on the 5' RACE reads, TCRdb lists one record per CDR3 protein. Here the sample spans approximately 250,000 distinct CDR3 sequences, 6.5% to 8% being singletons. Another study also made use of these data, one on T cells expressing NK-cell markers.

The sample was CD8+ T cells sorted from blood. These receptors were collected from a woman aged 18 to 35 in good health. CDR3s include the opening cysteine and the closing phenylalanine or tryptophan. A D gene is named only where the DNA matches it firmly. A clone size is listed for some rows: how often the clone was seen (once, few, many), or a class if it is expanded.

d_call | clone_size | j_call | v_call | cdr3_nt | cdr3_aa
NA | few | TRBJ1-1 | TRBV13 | TGTGCCAGCGAGGCTGGACCTGAAGCTTTCTTT | CASEAGPEAFF
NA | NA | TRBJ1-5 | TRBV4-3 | TGCGCCAGCAGCCAAGATTGGAATAGCAATCAGCCCCAGCATTTT | CASSQDWNSNQPQHF
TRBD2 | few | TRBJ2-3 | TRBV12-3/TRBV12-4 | TGTGCCAGCAGTCGACGGGGGGGCCAGACAGATACGCAGTATTTT | CASSRRGGQTDTQYF
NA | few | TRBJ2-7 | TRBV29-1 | TGCAGCGTGGCCGGGGGAGACGAGCAGTACTTC | CSVAGGDEQYF
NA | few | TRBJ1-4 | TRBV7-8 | TGTGCCAGCAGTAGAACAGCGTCGTTCGGAAGTGAAAAACTGTTTTTT | CASSRTASFGSEKLFF
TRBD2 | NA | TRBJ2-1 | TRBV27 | TGTGCCAGCAGTGACCGACTAGCGTTAGACAATGAGCAGTTCTTC | CASSDRLALDNEQFF
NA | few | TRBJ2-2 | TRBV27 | TGTGCCAGCAAGTTAGTAGGTACCGGGGAGCTGTTTTTT | CASKLVGTGELFF
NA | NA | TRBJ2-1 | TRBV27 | TGTGCCAGCAGTACATCTCATGAGCAGTTCTTC | CASSTSHEQFF
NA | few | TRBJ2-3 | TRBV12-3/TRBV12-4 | TGTGCCAGCAGCCCGGGACGTACCACAGATACGCAGTATTTT | CASSPGRTTDTQYF
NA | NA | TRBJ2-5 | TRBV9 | TGTGCCAGCAGCGTAATCGGGACGGCGGAAGAGACCCAGTACTTC | CASSVIGTAEETQYF
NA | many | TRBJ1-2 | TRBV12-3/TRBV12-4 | TGTGCCAGCAGTTTGACAACCTCATCTGGCTACACCTTC | CASSLTTSSGYTF
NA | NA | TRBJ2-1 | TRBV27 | TGTGCCAGCAGTCCCTTCCCGGAGGCCAATGAGCAGTTCTTC | CASSPFPEANEQFF
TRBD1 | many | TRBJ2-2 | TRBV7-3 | TGTGCCAGCAGCCCGGGACAGAATACCGGGGAGCTGTTTTTT | CASSPGQNTGELFF
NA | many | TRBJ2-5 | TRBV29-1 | TGCAGCGTTGCTTTGGGGGAGGATACCCAAGAGACCCAGTACTTC | CSVALGEDTQETQYF
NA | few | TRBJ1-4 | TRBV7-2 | TGTGCCAGCACCCTGGACGGGGTAAAACTGTTTTTT | CASTLDGVKLFF
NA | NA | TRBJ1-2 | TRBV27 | TGTGCCAGCAGTTGGGGCGCTGACTATGGCTACACCTTC | CASSWGADYGYTF
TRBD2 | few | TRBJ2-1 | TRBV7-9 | TGTGCCAGCAGCTTAATTCGGGAGGTCTACAATGAGCAGTTCTTC | CASSLIREVYNEQFF
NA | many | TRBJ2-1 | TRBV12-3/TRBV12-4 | TGTGCCAGCAGTACCCTGAGGGGGGCGAGGAATGAGCAGTTCTTC | CASSTLRGARNEQFF
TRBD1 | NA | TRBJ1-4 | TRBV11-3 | TGTGCCAGTTCATCCAACAGGGGAGATCATGAAAAACTGTTTTTT | CASSSNRGDHEKLFF
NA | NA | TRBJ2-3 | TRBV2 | TGTGCCAGCAGTCTCAGGGAGTTTGGCACAGATACGCAGTATTTT | CASSLREFGTDTQYF
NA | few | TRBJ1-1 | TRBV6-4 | TGTGCCAGCAGTACGGGTATGAACACTGAAGCTTTCTTT | CASSTGMNTEAFF
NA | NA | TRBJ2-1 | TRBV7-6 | TGTGCCAGCAGCGACAGGAATTACAATGAGCAGTTCTTC | CASSDRNYNEQFF